In this sample, the clone carrying this TCR beta chain turned up a few times. Its antigen is as yet unknown. RNA transcripts gave rise to amplified TCR beta CDR3 regions. The HTBI primer set served for first-round RT-PCR of the TCR CDR3. TCRdb reanalysed the multiplex PCR reads using MiXCR and keeps one entry per CDR3 protein. In the table there are about 360,000 distinct CDR3 sequences, 13% of which are singletons. Patients aged 18 to 65 had newly diagnosed hyperthyroidism lasting under 2 months. These data are taken from a study of T cells in Graves' hyperthyroidism and ophthalmopathy. This CDR3 is 16 amino acids long. The V segment lost 0 bases and the J segment 5 bases; nucleotides outside the gene matches: 6. The germline V gene encodes CDR1 MGHRA and CDR2 YSYEKL. Findings and limits, study-wide: Most expanded thyroid clonotypes above 0.001 also appeared in blood. A 13 V-J model separated ophthalmopathy from stable hyperthyroidism.

The rearrangement joins TRBV4-1 to TRBJ2-1; 8 bases match TRBD2. Sequenced material: blood. The receptor was isolated from a young man with Graves' hyperthyroidism that later progressed to Graves' ophthalmopathy. Written as DNA, the CDR3 is TGCGCCAGCAGCCAAGAGGGTAGCGGGGCCAACAATGAGCAGTTCTTC. This sequence encodes CASSQEGSGANNEQFF.